This TCR beta chain was sequenced during a study of post-analysis software for immune sequencing data. About the study: Disease trajectories encompassed relapsing-remitting, secondary progressive and progressive-relapsing multiple sclerosis.

Every TCR beta cDNA library bore unique molecular identifiers. TCRdb used MiXCR to reprocess the PCR reads, holding one entry per CDR3 protein. Counted here are some 800,000 distinct CDR3 sequences, just over 45% occurring once; the ten biggest clones make up roughly 4.5%. Trimming left V 4 bases short and J 5 bases short, with 13 bases between. CDR3 size: 13 residues. From germline, CDR1 is SGHRS and CDR2 YFSETQ. Whole-study findings and limits: F measure grouped same-batch samples tightly together. The five TRBV segments detected at higher frequency in patients than in controls included TRBV5-6, TRBV5-1 and TRBV20-1.

In regard to this clonotype: Its matching antigen is unknown.

This receptor was identified in a girl aged 10-17 years with multiple sclerosis. The chain joins TRBV5-1 to TRBJ2-7, with a tentative D call TRBD2 (6 bases). Sequencing was performed on blood. Written as DNA, the CDR3 is TGCGCCAGCAGCGACGGGACTCGGAACGAGCAGTACTTC. Residues: CASSDGTRNEQYF.